A single sample gave rise to the 6 T cell receptor beta chains below, sequenced in a study of blood T cell repertoires in COVID-19 (dated by TCRdb to 2020 to 2021). Libraries were built with the immunoSEQ multiplex PCR assay. Held by TCRdb, this immuneACCESS table contains in-frame sequences only and omits some clones. Under half of the omission traces to an unresolved V gene where checked; the cause of the rest is unknown. In all, the sample holds almost 250,000 clones, and around 85% of those were seen once. Approximately 9.1% of the sample is taken by the ten largest. The sample consisted of PBMCs or T cells enriched from blood (not recorded which). The receptors derive from a woman aged 45-65 years with acute COVID-19.

V and J are TRBV11-2 and TRBJ1-2; D possibly corresponds to TRBD1 (5 bases). Trimming pared 1 base from V and 5 bases from J, leaving 8 bases between. In germline, CDR1 is SGHAT, CDR2 FQNNGV. The CDR3 runs to 13 residues. The CDR3 bases are TGTGCCAGCAGCTTAGGGGGGGAATATGGCTACACCTTC. Its protein is CASSLGGEYGYTF.

The chain combines TRBV19 with TRBJ2-2; 12 bases map to TRBD2. With V trimmed by 5 bases and J by 7 bases, 8 bases remained unmatched. The germline V gene encodes CDR1 LNHDA and CDR2 SQIVND (reference sequence). CDR3 length equals 16 residues. CDR3 in DNA: TGTGCCAGTAGTTTCGGACTAGCGGGGTCTGGCGGGGAGCTGTTTTTT. Protein product: CASSFGLAGSGGELFF. The variable domain in full, completed from reference TRBV19 and TRBJ2-2, reads DGGITQSPKYLFRKEGQNVTLSCEQNLNHDAMYWYRQDPGQGLRLIYYSQIVNDFQKGDIAEGYSVSREKKESFPLTVTSAQKNPTAFYLCASSFGLAGSGGELFFGEGSRLTVL.

The genes are TRBV5-1 and TRBJ2-3; 16 nucleotides match TRBD2. Germline V gene sequence: CDR1 SGHRS, CDR2 YFSETQ. V lost 4 bases, J lost 6 bases, and 8 bases stayed unmatched. The CDR3 spans 17 residues. CDR3 sequence: CASSPGTSGGAGDTQYF. DNA for the CDR3: TGCGCCAGCAGCCCTGGGACTAGCGGGGGGGCCGGCGATACGCAGTATTTT. Full variable domain (missing parts from reference TRBV5-1 and TRBJ2-3): KAGVTQTPRYLIKTRGQQVTLSCSPISGHRSVSWYQQTPGQGLQFLFEYFSETQRNKGNFPGRFSGRQFSNSRSEMNVSTLELGDSALYLCASSPGTSGGAGDTQYFGPGTRLTVL.

The chain recombines TRBV27 with TRBJ2-7, with D possibly matching TRBD1 (5 bases). V was cut by 2 bases and J by 2 bases, with 13 bases left in between. The CDR3 length is 15 residues. Germline values: CDR1 MNHEY, CDR2 SMNVEV (reference sequence). The CDR3 DNA reads TGTGCCAGCAGTTTAGGGGCAGGCCCTACCTACGAGCAGTACTTC. Residues: CASSLGAGPTYEQYF.

The chain joins TRBV19 to TRBJ2-7; 9 bases align to TRBD1. This CDR3 is built from 15 residues. The V segment lost 6 bases and the J segment 3 bases; nucleotides outside the gene matches: 9. The V gene's germline CDR1 is LNHDA and CDR2 SQIVND (reference sequence). CDR3 in amino acids: CASSTDRGSDYEQYF. The DNA for the CDR3 is TGTGCCAGTAGCACAGACAGGGGGTCGGACTACGAGCAGTACTTC.

The CDR3 region has the DNA TGCGCCAGCAGCCAAGATAAGGGGGGGTCCTACAATGAGCAGTTCTTC. Translation: CASSQDKGGSYNEQFF. The V and J genes are TRBV4-3 and TRBJ2-1; D is perhaps TRBD2 (7 bases). The germline V and J ends were trimmed by 0 bases and 1 base, with 10 bases remaining between them. This CDR3 has 16 residues. Germline V gene lookup returns CDR1 LGHNA and CDR2 YSLEER.